The clone carrying this T cell receptor beta chain was seen more than once but under ten times. Its antigen is undetermined. With 5 bases clipped from V and 1 base from J, the junction kept 4 bases outside the gene matches. In germline, CDR1 is SGHVS, CDR2 FQNEAQ. This CDR3 is 15 amino acids long. This record comes from a study of T cells after posttransplantation cyclophosphamide. Using immunoSEQ multiplex PCR, the repertoire was profiled, and TCRdb retains in-frame clones only, with some absent. This table holds about 44,000 clones with no singletons; the top ten claim about 2.3%. The study's findings and limits: Recipient CMV seropositivity and CMV reactivation strongly tracked TRB clonality. TRB overlap between skin or GI tissue T cells and blood was limited.

This TCR came from a man in his forties or fifties in good health, CMV-negative, and a related stem cell transplant donor. The material sequenced was PBMCs. This chain links TRBV7-8 with TRBJ1-4; 7 bases line up with TRBD1. CDR3 residues: CASSPRDRTNEKLFF. The CDR3 DNA follows: TGTGCCAGCAGCCCGCGGGACAGAACTAATGAAAAACTGTTTTTT. Looking up the rest from reference TRBV7-8 and TRBJ1-4 gives the full variable domain: GAGVSQSPRYKVAKRGQDVALRCDPISGHVSLFWYQQALGQGPEFLTYFQNEAQLDKSGLPSDRFFAERPEGSVSTLKIQRTQQEDSAVYLCASSPRDRTNEKLFFGSGTQLSVL.